The 16 T cell receptor beta chains listed next were all sequenced from one sample in a study of blood T cell repertoires in COVID-19. Data came from immunoSEQ multiplex PCR; TCRdb stores just in-frame clones and leaves some out. This table has 64,000 or so clones, around 85% appearing once. The sample was peripheral blood. The receptors were gathered from a man in his forties with acute or convalescent COVID-19.

This chain connects TRBV6-5 to TRBJ1-5, with a possible D match to TRBD1 (6 bases). The V gene's germline CDR1 is MNHEY and CDR2 SVGAGI. The CDR3 totals 15 residues. V gave up 6 bases and J gave up 2 bases, with 14 bases separating them. CDR3: CASSLERQGNQPQHF. The CDR3 region has the DNA TGTGCCAGCAGCCTTGAGAGACAGGGCAATCAGCCCCAGCATTTT.

The CDR3 DNA follows: TGTGCCACCAGCGGAGGAGGGCTGAACACTGAAGCTTTCTTT. Translation gives CATSGGGLNTEAFF. The chain has TRBV24-1 and TRBJ1-1; no reliable D call. From germline, CDR1 is KGHDR and CDR2 SFDVKD. Trimming stripped 7 bases from V and 0 bases from J, with 11 bases between. The CDR3 spans 14 residues.

V gene TRBV12-5 combines with J gene TRBJ2-3, with TRBD2 identical over 10 bases. The CDR3 is 18 amino acids. Unmatched junction bases numbered 10, after V lost 4 bases and J lost 0 bases. CDR1 is LGHNT and CDR2 is FRNRAP in the germline V gene. DNA for the CDR3: TGTGCTAGTGGTTCCTCTAGCGGGGGAACCGATAGCACAGATACGCAGTATTTT. This codes for CASGSSSGGTDSTDTQYF.

The gene calls are TRBV24-1 and TRBJ1-4; possible D gene TRBD1, 6 bases. V gave up 2 bases and J gave up 16 bases, with 19 bases separating them. Germline V gene lookup returns CDR1 KGHDR and CDR2 SFDVKD. This CDR3 region has 14 residues. The CDR3 region is CATSDWAGAPVGFF. As DNA, the CDR3 is TGTGCCACCAGTGATTGGGCAGGGGCCCCGGTTGGGTTTTTT.

Only one count was recorded for this clone. The V and J genes are TRBV30 and TRBJ2-3, with 7 bases identical to TRBD1. The germline V gene has CDR1 GTSNPN and CDR2 SVGIG (reference sequence). The CDR3 covers 14 residues. Trimming removed 3 bases from V and 5 bases from J; junction bases left unmatched: 8. CDR3 in amino acids: CAWRQRGRVDTQYF. Written as DNA, the CDR3 is TGTGCCTGGAGACAAAGGGGGCGAGTAGATACGCAGTATTTT. Together with reference TRBV30 and TRBJ2-3, the CDR3 gives the full variable domain: SQTIHQWPATLVQPVGSPLSLECTVEGTSNPNLYWYRQAAGRGLQLLFYSVGIGQISSEVPQNLSASRPQDRQFILSSKKLLLSDSGFYLCAWRQRGRVDTQYFGPGTRLTVL.

The V gene is TRBV24-1, the J gene TRBJ1-3; D is unclear. This CDR3 region has 15 residues. From germline, CDR1 is KGHDR and CDR2 SFDVKD. The V and J ends lost 5 bases and 0 bases respectively, with 10 bases between them. CDR3 in amino acids: CATSGGAPSGNTIYF. In DNA form, the CDR3 reads TGTGCCACCAGTGGAGGAGCACCCTCTGGAAACACCATATATTTT.

The chain combines TRBV5-6 with TRBJ2-7, with D perhaps TRBD1 (5 bases). The CDR3 runs to 13 residues. Trimming removed 2 bases at V and 7 bases at J, with 13 bases between. CDR1 is SGHDT, CDR2 YYEEEE, per germline. CDR3 sequence: CASSFDRALEQYF. The CDR3, as DNA: TGTGCCAGCAGCTTCGACAGAGCCTTGGAGCAGTACTTC.

The chain has TRBV5-4 and TRBJ1-2, with a possible D match to TRBD1 (5 bases). The CDR3 runs to 15 residues. The V and J ends lost 3 bases and 1 base respectively, with 13 bases between them. Germline assignment: CDR1 SGHNT and CDR2 YYREEE (reference sequence). The CDR3 spells CASSSPTGGNYGYTF. In DNA, the CDR3 is TGTGCCAGCAGCTCCCCCACGGGGGGTAACTATGGCTACACCTTC.

This chain uses TRBV5-5 with TRBJ1-1; D might be TRBD1 (5 bases). Trimming shortened V by 2 bases and J by 3 bases, and 8 bases separated the two germline ends. The CDR3 length is 13 residues. Germline loops: CDR1 SGHKS, CDR2 YYEKEE (reference sequence). Here the CDR3 DNA reads TGTGCCAGCAGCTTTACGGGGGACACTGAAGCTTTCTTT. It encodes CASSFTGDTEAFF.

The chain employs TRBV25-1 and TRBJ1-1; 7 nucleotides match TRBD1. V gave up 5 bases and J gave up 7 bases; unmatched junction bases: 10. Germline V gives CDR1 MGHDK, CDR2 SYGVNS. CDR3 length equals 14 residues. CDR3 protein: CASSKRAGGGEAFF. The CDR3 nucleotides are TGTGCCAGCAGTAAGAGGGCAGGGGGAGGTGAAGCTTTCTTT.

The genes are TRBV2 and TRBJ2-1; TRBD1 matches at 11 bases. CDR1 and CDR2 (germline): SNHLY, FYNNEI. V was pared by 4 bases and J by 7 bases, with 6 bases of the junction left unmatched. The CDR3 length is 15 residues. For the CDR3, the DNA is TGTGCCAGCAGTGCCGGACAGGGGGCGCGGAATGAGCAGTTCTTC. Encoded protein: CASSAGQGARNEQFF.

The chain links TRBV11-2 to TRBJ2-5, with 8 bases identical to TRBD1. With 2 bases clipped from V and 5 bases from J, the junction kept 13 bases outside the gene matches. The V gene's germline CDR1 is SGHAT and CDR2 FQNNGV. The CDR3 spans 17 residues. CDR3 protein: CASSLSGGAGGGETQYF. In DNA, the CDR3 is TGTGCCAGCAGCTTATCGGGTGGCGCAGGGGGCGGGGAGACCCAGTACTTC.

The chain uses TRBV24-1 and TRBJ2-5; TRBD1 agrees at 9 bases. CDR1 is KGHDR, CDR2 SFDVKD, per germline. The V gene end was trimmed by 1 base and the J gene end by 10 bases; junction bases not matched to a gene: 18. The CDR3 loop spans 18 amino acids. CDR3 loop: CATSDFWEAGTGIPHQYF. CDR3 bases: TGTGCCACCAGTGATTTTTGGGAGGCAGGGACAGGGATTCCCCACCAGTACTTC.

V gene TRBV5-1 combines with J gene TRBJ2-5; 8 bases agree with TRBD1. The CDR3 length is 15 residues. CDR1 and CDR2 (germline): SGHRS, YFSETQ. The junction had 2 bases not matched to a gene; V was cut back by 0 bases and J by 1 base. CDR3 in amino acids: CASSLGGQGQETQYF. CDR3 DNA sequence: TGCGCCAGCAGCTTGGGAGGACAGGGCCAAGAGACCCAGTACTTC.

The chain has TRBV2 and TRBJ1-1; tentative D call: TRBD1 (5 bases). In germline, CDR1 is SNHLY, CDR2 FYNNEI. The CDR3 totals 14 residues. The CDR3 loop is CASAGRGFNTEAFF. Here the CDR3 DNA reads TGTGCTAGCGCGGGGCGGGGATTTAACACTGAAGCTTTCTTT.

J is TRBJ2-1 and V is TRBV6-6, with 8 positions matching TRBD2. The CDR3 is 12 residues long. Germline lookup yields CDR1 MNHNY and CDR2 SVGAGI (reference sequence). V lost 7 bases and J lost 8; bases outside the gene matches: 4. The CDR3 sequence is CASKAGGDEQFF. CDR3 nucleotide sequence: TGTGCCAGCAAGGCGGGGGGCGATGAGCAGTTCTTC.